The sequence of this T cell receptor (beta chain) was determined in a study of blood T cell repertoires in COVID-19. Assay: immunoSEQ multiplex PCR; the TCRdb copy retains only in-frame clones and omits some. The table has fewer than 300,000 clones, 90% to 95% seen once. V lost 3 bases to trimming and J lost 6 bases; unmatched junction nucleotides: 3. Germline V gene sequence: CDR1 SQVTM, CDR2 ANQGSEA. The CDR3 is 12 residues long. This clonotype was obtained from a woman younger than 45 with COVID-19, enrolled during active disease. Sequenced sample: peripheral blood. The chain employs TRBV29-1 and TRBJ2-3, with 7 bases aligning to TRBD2. The CDR3 protein is CSVDGLVDTQYF. CDR3 sequence (DNA): TGCAGCGTTGACGGACTAGTGGATACGCAGTATTTT.